Below are 19 T cell receptor beta chains sequenced from a single sample in a study of T and B cells in COVID-19 patients. Each TRB amplification used roughly 220-550 ng of genomic DNA from blood. Multiplex PCR with BIOMED2 TRB-A/B primer pools amplified TRB rearrangements. TCRdb reprocessed the multiplex PCR reads with MiXCR, giving one entry per CDR3 protein. This sample carries more than 13,000 distinct CDR3 sequences, 29% of them seen once, and the ten largest clones take about 6.5%. The specimen was blood. These TCRs come from a human donor who had recovered from COVID-19.

In this sample, this clonotype turned up a few times. The chain recombines TRBV6-5 with TRBJ1-4; maybe TRBD1 (5 bases). The V end lost 6 bases, the J end lost 8 bases, and 19 bases lay between the germline ends. Germline V gives CDR1 MNHEY, CDR2 SVGAGI. CDR3 length: 15 amino acids. CDR3 sequence: CASRLRGGGEEKLFF. Written as DNA, the CDR3 is TGTGCCAGCAGGCTACGCGGGGGAGGGGAAGAAAAACTGTTTTTT.

This clonotype was detected only once. The rearrangement links TRBV6-6 to TRBJ1-2; no reliable D call. This CDR3 region has 15 residues. Germline CDR1 MNHNY, CDR2 SVGAGI (reference sequence). V shed 5 bases and J shed 4 bases, with 17 bases lying between them. CDR3 amino acids: CASSERELLLYGYTF. Written as DNA, the CDR3 is TGTGCCAGCAGTGAACGGGAGCTCCTACTCTATGGCTACACCTTC.

This chain uses TRBV20-1 with TRBJ1-4; D is ambiguous. CDR1 DFQATT and CDR2 SNEGSKA come from the germline V gene (reference sequence). The CDR3 sequence is 13 residues long. The V and J ends lost 3 bases and 8 bases respectively, with 13 bases between them. The DNA of the CDR3 is TGCAGTGCTAGGACAAGCTTCCCCGAAAAACTGTTTTTT. Translating gives CSARTSFPEKLFF.

This clonotype was seen ten or more times. As DNA, the CDR3 is TGTGCCAGTAGGGGAAGCGGGACCGTTAATCAGCCCCAGCATTTT. It is translated as CASRGSGTVNQPQHF. The rearrangement uses TRBV19 and TRBJ1-5; a weak D match, TRBD1 (5 bases). CDR3 length: 15 amino acids. V was trimmed by 6 bases and J by 4 bases, leaving 16 bases between them. The germline V gene encodes CDR1 LNHDA and CDR2 SQIVND (reference sequence).

The table lists this clonotype with many counts. CDR3 nucleotides: TGTGCCAGCAGCATCACAGGGTACGAGCAGTACTTC. It translates to CASSITGYEQYF. The chain joins TRBV7-9 to TRBJ2-7; D is perhaps TRBD1 (6 bases). The CDR3 is made up of 12 amino acids. Deletions cut 5 bases from V and 4 bases from J, with 9 bases between. Germline V gene data show CDR1 as SEHNR and CDR2 as FQNEAQ (reference sequence).

The V call is TRBV7-9, the J call TRBJ2-7; TRBD2 agrees at 10 bases. This CDR3 contains 16 residues. J was trimmed by 3 bases and V by 1 base; bases with no gene match: 6. The germline V gene encodes CDR1 SEHNR and CDR2 FQNEAQ (reference sequence). The CDR3 sequence is CASSLVLAGGFYEQYF. The CDR3 coding sequence is TGTGCCAGCAGCTTAGTTTTAGCGGGGGGCTTCTACGAGCAGTACTTC.

The CDR3 coding sequence is TGCGCCAGCAGCCGCCGACAGGGGGCGGACTATGGCTACACCTTC. As protein: CASSRRQGADYGYTF. This chain links TRBV4-3 with TRBJ1-2; 10 bases agree with TRBD1. The germline V gene encodes CDR1 LGHNA and CDR2 YSLEER. V lost 4 bases and J lost 3; bases outside the gene matches: 5. CDR3 length: 15 amino acids.

This chain links TRBV19 with TRBJ2-3, with D tentatively TRBD2 (5 bases). Trimming removed 1 base from V and 2 bases from J, with 7 bases in between. Germline CDR1 is LNHDA and CDR2 is SQIVND (reference sequence). This CDR3 has 14 amino acids. The CDR3: CASSIGLITDTQYF. In DNA, the CDR3 is TGTGCCAGTAGTATAGGACTAATCACAGATACGCAGTATTTT.

This clonotype is labeled medium-sized (0.01 to 0.1%). The genes are TRBV19 and TRBJ2-7; tentative D call: TRBD1 (6 bases). V lost 5 bases and J 2 bases, leaving 10 bases between the germline ends. Germline CDR1 LNHDA, CDR2 SQIVND (reference sequence). This CDR3 is 13 amino acids long. The CDR3 DNA reads as TGTGCCAGTAGTCGGCAGGGGCCCTACGAGCAGTACTTC. Translating it yields CASSRQGPYEQYF.

By frequency in the sample, this clonotype is medium-sized. The gene calls are TRBV29-1 and TRBJ1-1; no clear D gene. Germline V CDR1 and CDR2: SQVTM, ANQGSEA. This CDR3 comprises 14 residues. V lost 3 bases, J lost 4 bases, and 15 bases lay in between. CDR3 coding DNA: TGCAGCGTTGACAAAGGCATCAAGGGCACTGAAGCTTTCTTT. Translating it yields CSVDKGIKGTEAFF.

With respect to this clonotype: A much larger clone is a single base away; this may be a read error. V gene TRBV24-1 combines with J gene TRBJ2-1; 7 bases align to TRBD1. This CDR3 comprises 12 residues. In germline, CDR1 is KGHDR, CDR2 SFDVKD. The chain's CDR3 is CATSGTGGEQIF. The CDR3 DNA is TGTGCCACCAGTGGGACAGGTGGTGAGCAGATCTTC.

This chain joins TRBV27 and TRBJ1-6; D is perhaps TRBD1 (5 bases). The CDR3 contains 14 residues. Trimming left V 5 bases short and J 10 bases short, with 15 bases between. The germline V gene has CDR1 MNHEY and CDR2 SMNVEV (reference sequence). The CDR3: CASSADSAISPLHF. CDR3 nucleotide sequence: TGTGCCAGCAGTGCCGACAGTGCTATATCACCCCTCCACTTT.

There are a few counts of this clonotype. The V gene is TRBV18, the J gene TRBJ2-5; D unresolved. V was clipped by 3 bases and J by 7 bases, with 9 bases between them. CDR1 is KGHSH, CDR2 LQKENI, per germline. The CDR3 is 12 residues long. CDR3 sequence reads: CASSPPGGTQYF. CDR3 DNA sequence: TGTGCCAGCTCACCCCCGGGTGGGACCCAGTACTTC.

V is TRBV7-2 and J is TRBJ2-5; D unresolved. Germline-derived CDR1 and CDR2 are SGHTA and FQGNSA. V shed 3 bases and J shed 5 bases, with 7 bases lying between them. This CDR3 has 12 amino acids. The DNA of the CDR3 is TGTGCCAGCAGCTTCCGATCGGAGACCCAGTACTTC. Protein product: CASSFRSETQYF. Full variable domain (remainder filled in from reference TRBV7-2 and TRBJ2-5): GAGVSQSPSNKVTEKGKDVELRCDPISGHTALYWYRQSLGQGLEFLIYFQGNSAPDKSGLPSDRFSAERTGGSVSTLTIQRTQQEDSAVYLCASSFRSETQYFGPGTRLLVL.

This clonotype was counted between two and nine times. The chain is built from TRBV6-2 or TRBV6-3 and TRBJ1-2; the D gene is possibly TRBD1 (6 bases). CDR1 and CDR2 from the germline V gene are MNHEY and SVGEGT. The V end lost 6 bases, the J end lost 3 bases, and 17 bases lay between the germline ends. The CDR3 runs 15 residues. CDR3 coding DNA: TGTGCCAGCAGGTTACAGGGAATTCGAGACTATGGCTACACCTTC. Translated, it gives CASRLQGIRDYGYTF.

The V call is TRBV20-1, the J call TRBJ2-3; no reliable D call. The CDR3 totals 14 residues. Germline assignment: CDR1 DFQATT and CDR2 SNEGSKA (reference sequence). For the CDR3, the DNA is TGCAGGCTCGTACTCGTTTCTAGCACAGATACGCAGTATTTT. This encodes CRLVLVSSTDTQYF.

The chain carries TRBV5-1 and TRBJ1-2; D is uncertain. V gave up 4 bases and J gave up 6 bases, with 13 bases separating them. CDR3 length: 13 amino acids. Germline-derived CDR1 and CDR2 are SGHRS and YFSETQ. The CDR3 DNA is TGCGCCAGCAGCCGTCAGGTTGTGGATGGCTACACCTTC. Protein sequence: CASSRQVVDGYTF.

The V and J genes are TRBV30 and TRBJ1-1, with 8 bases that match TRBD1. From germline, CDR1 is GTSNPN and CDR2 SVGIG (reference sequence). The CDR3 is made up of 13 amino acids. The junction had 8 bases not matched to a gene; V was cut back by 6 bases and J by 5 bases. CDR3 region: CACTGQVTTEAFF. The CDR3 nucleotides read TGTGCCTGTACGGGACAGGTGACTACTGAAGCTTTCTTT.

This clonotype came up a few times. V is TRBV15 and J is TRBJ1-4; 10 nucleotides agree with TRBD1. V gave up 6 bases and J gave up 8 bases; unmatched junction bases: 9. The CDR3 is 15 residues long. Germline V gene data show CDR1 as LNHNV and CDR2 as YYDKDF (reference sequence). CDR3 protein: CATRSTGGDKEKLFF. The CDR3 DNA follows: TGTGCCACCAGGTCGACAGGGGGCGATAAGGAAAAACTGTTTTTT.